The clone carrying this T cell receptor (beta chain) was seen only a few times. As yet, its antigen is unknown. Germline CDR1 and CDR2: LGHDT and YNNKEL (reference sequence). This CDR3 region has 14 residues. The V and J ends lost 4 bases and 4 bases respectively, with 13 bases between them. This record belongs to a study of blood T cells in healthy people across ages. Study-wide results and limits: Versus aged donors, long-lived donors had higher diversity and more naive CD4+ cells. Estimates of total diversity, which came from one million sequenced T cells, were considered to be underestimates.

Per sample, at least 5 micrograms of total RNA were extracted. Together with a sample-barcoded 5' primer, a J-beta primer mix was included in a second PCR lasting roughly 7 to 11 cycles. Every cDNA molecule carried a tag from a template-switch adaptor bearing 12 random nucleotides. TCRdb processed the 5' RACE reads anew with MiXCR; each CDR3 protein has one entry. The sample holds some 1.6 million distinct CDR3 sequences, 34% seen once. The sequencing input was blood. This clonotype originated in a woman in her twenties or thirties in good health. The chain joins TRBV3-1 to TRBJ1-2; no reliable D call. CDR3: CASSPGSVGYGYTF. Here the CDR3 DNA reads TGTGCCAGCAGCCCCGGTTCGGTCGGCTATGGCTACACCTTC.